This TCR beta chain originates from a study of blood T cell repertoires in COVID-19. Only in-frame clones appear in the TCRdb table, and some are missing; sequencing was by immunoSEQ multiplex PCR. The repertoire holds about 210,000 clones, roughly 82% seen once, with 4.5% to 7% in the top ten. V lost 2 bases to trimming and J lost 0 bases; unmatched junction nucleotides: 7. The CDR3 length is 17 residues. Looked up from germline, CDR1 is SGHAT and CDR2 is FQNNGV. The rearrangement joins TRBV11-2 to TRBJ2-1, with 7 bases matching TRBD2. The origin of this receptor is a man in his forties with acute COVID-19. The sample consisted of PBMCs or T cells enriched from blood (not recorded which). The CDR3 sequence: CASSLQSGVSSYNEQFF. For the CDR3, the DNA is TGTGCCAGCAGCTTACAAAGCGGGGTTAGCTCCTACAATGAGCAGTTCTTC.